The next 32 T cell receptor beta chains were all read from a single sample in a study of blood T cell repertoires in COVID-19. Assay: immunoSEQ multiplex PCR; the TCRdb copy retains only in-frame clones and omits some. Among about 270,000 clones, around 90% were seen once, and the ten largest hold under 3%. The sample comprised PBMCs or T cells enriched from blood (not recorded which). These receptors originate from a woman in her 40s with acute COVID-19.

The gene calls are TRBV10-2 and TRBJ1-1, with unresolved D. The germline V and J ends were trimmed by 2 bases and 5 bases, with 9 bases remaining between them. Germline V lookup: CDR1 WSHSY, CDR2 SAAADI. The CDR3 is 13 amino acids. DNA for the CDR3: TGCGCCAGCAGTGAGGGCTCCCGTACTGAAGCTTTCTTT. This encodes CASSEGSRTEAFF.

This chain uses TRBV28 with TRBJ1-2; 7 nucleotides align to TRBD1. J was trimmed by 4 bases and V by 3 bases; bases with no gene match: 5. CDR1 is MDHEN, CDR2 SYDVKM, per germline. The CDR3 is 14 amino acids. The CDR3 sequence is CASSFEQGSYGYTF. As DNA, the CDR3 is TGTGCCAGCAGTTTCGAACAGGGGAGCTATGGCTACACCTTC.

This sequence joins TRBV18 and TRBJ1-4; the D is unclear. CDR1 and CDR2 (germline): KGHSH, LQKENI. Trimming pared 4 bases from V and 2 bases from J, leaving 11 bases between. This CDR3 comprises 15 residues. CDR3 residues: CASSQGSGTNEKLFF. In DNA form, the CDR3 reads TGTGCCAGCTCACAGGGAAGCGGGACTAATGAAAAACTGTTTTTT.

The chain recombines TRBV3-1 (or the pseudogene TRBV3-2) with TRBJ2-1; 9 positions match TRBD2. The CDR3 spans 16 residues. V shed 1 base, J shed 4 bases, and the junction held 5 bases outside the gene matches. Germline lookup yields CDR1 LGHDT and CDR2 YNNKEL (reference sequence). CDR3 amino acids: CASSQGRAGGYNEQFF. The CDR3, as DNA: TGTGCCAGCAGCCAAGGACGGGCGGGGGGGTACAATGAGCAGTTCTTC.

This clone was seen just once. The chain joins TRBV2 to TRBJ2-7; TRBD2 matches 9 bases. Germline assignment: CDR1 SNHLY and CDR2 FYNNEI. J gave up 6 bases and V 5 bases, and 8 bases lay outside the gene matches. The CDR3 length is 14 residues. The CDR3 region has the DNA TGTGCCAGCAGTCGGGTAGCGGGAGAATCCGAGCAGTACTTC. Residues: CASSRVAGESEQYF.

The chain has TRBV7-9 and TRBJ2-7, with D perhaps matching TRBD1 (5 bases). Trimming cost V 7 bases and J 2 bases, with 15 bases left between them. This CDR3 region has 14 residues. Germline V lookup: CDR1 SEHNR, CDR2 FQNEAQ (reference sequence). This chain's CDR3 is CASNPLGRAYEQYF. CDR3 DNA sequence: TGTGCCAGCAATCCCTTGGGCAGGGCCTACGAGCAGTACTTC.

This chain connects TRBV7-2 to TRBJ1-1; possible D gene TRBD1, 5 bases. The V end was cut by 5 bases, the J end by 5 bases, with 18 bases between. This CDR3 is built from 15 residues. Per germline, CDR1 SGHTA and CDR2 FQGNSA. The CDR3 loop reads CASSARELGYTEAFF. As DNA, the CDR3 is TGTGCCAGCAGCGCCAGGGAATTGGGCTATACTGAAGCTTTCTTT. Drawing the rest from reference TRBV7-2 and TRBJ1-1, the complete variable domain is GAGVSQSPSNKVTEKGKDVELRCDPISGHTALYWYRQSLGQGLEFLIYFQGNSAPDKSGLPSDRFSAERTGGSVSTLTIQRTQQEDSAVYLCASSARELGYTEAFFGQGTRLTVV.

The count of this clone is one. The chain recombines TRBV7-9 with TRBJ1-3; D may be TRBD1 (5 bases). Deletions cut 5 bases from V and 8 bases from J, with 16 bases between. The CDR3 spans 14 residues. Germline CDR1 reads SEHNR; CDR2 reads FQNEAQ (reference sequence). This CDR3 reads CASSPQVYADTIYF. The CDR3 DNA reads TGTGCCAGCAGCCCACAGGTCTATGCGGACACCATATATTTT. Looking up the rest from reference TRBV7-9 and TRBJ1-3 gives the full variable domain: DTGVSQNPRHKITKRGQNVTFRCDPISEHNRLYWYRQTLGQGPEFLTYFQNEAQLEKSRLLSDRFSAERPKGSFSTLEIQRTEQGDSAMYLCASSPQVYADTIYFGEGSWLTVV.

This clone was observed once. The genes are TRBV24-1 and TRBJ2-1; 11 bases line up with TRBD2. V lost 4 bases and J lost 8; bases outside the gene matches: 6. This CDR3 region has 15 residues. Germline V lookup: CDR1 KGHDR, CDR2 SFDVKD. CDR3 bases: TGTGCCACCAGTGACCCTAGCGGGAGGAACCATGAGCAGTTCTTC. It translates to CATSDPSGRNHEQFF.

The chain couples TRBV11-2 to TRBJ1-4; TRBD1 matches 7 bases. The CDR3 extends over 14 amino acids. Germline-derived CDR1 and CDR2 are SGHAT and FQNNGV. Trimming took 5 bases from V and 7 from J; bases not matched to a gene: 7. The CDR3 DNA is TGTGCCAGCAGCCAGCGGGCAGGGGGTGAAAAACTGTTTTTT. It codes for CASSQRAGGEKLFF.

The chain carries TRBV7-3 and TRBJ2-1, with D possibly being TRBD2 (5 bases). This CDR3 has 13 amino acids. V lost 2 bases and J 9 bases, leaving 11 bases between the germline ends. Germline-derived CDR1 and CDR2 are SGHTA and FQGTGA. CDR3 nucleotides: TGTGCCAGCAGCTTAGGGGAGTTGAGTGAGCAGTTCTTC. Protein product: CASSLGELSEQFF.

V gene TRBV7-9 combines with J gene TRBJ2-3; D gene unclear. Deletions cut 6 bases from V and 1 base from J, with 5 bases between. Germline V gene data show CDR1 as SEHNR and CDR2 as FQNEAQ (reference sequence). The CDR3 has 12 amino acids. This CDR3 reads CASRRGTDTQYF. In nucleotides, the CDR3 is TGTGCCAGCAGACGAGGCACAGATACGCAGTATTTT.

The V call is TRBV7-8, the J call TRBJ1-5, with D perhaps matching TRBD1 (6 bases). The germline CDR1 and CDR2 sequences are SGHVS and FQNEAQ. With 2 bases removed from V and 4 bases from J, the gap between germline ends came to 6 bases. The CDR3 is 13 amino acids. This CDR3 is CASSLRGNQPQHF. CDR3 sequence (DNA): TGTGCCAGCAGCTTAAGGGGGAATCAGCCCCAGCATTTT. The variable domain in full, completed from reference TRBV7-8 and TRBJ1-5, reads GAGVSQSPRYKVAKRGQDVALRCDPISGHVSLFWYQQALGQGPEFLTYFQNEAQLDKSGLPSDRFFAERPEGSVSTLKIQRTQQEDSAVYLCASSLRGNQPQHFGDGTRLSIL.

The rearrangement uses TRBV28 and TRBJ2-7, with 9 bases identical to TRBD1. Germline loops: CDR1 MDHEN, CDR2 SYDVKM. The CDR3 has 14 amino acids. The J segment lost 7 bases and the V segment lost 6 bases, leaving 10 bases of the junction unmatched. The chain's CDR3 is CASSPRDRAIEQYF. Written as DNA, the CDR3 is TGTGCCAGCAGCCCCCGGGACAGGGCGATAGAGCAGTACTTC.

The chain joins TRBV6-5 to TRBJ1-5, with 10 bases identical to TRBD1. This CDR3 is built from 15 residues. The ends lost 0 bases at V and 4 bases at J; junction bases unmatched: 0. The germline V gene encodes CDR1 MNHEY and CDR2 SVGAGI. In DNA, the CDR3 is TGTGCCAGCAGTTACTCGGGACAGGGGAATCAGCCCCAGCATTTT. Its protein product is CASSYSGQGNQPQHF.

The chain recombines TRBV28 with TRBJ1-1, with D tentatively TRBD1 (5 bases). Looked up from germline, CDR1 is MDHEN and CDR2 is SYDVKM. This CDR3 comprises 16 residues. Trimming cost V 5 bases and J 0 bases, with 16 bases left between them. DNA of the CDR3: TGTGCCAGCAGTCCTCAGGGAGGGCCGATGAACACTGAAGCTTTCTTT. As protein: CASSPQGGPMNTEAFF.

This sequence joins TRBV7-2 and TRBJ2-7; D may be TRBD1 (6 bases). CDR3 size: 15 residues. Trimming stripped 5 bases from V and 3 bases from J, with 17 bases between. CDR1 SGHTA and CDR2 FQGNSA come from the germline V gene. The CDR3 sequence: CASSHGGGAGYEQYF. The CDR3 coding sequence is TGTGCCAGCAGCCACGGTGGGGGCGCGGGCTACGAGCAGTACTTC. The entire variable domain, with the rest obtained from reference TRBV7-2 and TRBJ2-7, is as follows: GAGVSQSPSNKVTEKGKDVELRCDPISGHTALYWYRQSLGQGLEFLIYFQGNSAPDKSGLPSDRFSAERTGGSVSTLTIQRTQQEDSAVYLCASSHGGGAGYEQYFGPGTRLTVT.

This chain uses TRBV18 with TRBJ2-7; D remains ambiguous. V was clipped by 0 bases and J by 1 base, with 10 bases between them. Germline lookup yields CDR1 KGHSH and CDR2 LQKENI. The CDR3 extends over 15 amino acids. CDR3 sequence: CASSPPSKRSYEQYF. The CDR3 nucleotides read TGTGCCAGCTCACCACCGTCAAAGAGGTCCTACGAGCAGTACTTC.

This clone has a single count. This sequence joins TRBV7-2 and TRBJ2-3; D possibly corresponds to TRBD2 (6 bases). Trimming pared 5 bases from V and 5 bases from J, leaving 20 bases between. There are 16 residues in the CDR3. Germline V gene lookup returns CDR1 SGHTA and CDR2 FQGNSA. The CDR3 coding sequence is TGTGCCAGCAGCCCCCAGCGGGTAAGGTTAGGAGATACGCAGTATTTT. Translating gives CASSPQRVRLGDTQYF. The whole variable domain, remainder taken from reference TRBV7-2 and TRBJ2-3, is GAGVSQSPSNKVTEKGKDVELRCDPISGHTALYWYRQSLGQGLEFLIYFQGNSAPDKSGLPSDRFSAERTGGSVSTLTIQRTQQEDSAVYLCASSPQRVRLGDTQYFGPGTRLTVL.

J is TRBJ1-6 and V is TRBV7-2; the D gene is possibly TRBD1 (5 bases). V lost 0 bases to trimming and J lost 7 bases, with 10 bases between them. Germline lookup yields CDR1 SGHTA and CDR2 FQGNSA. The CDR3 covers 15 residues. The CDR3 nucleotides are TGTGCCAGCAGCTTAGCAGGGGCTGGAAATTCACCCCTCCACTTT. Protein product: CASSLAGAGNSPLHF. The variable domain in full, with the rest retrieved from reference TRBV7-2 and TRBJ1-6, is GAGVSQSPSNKVTEKGKDVELRCDPISGHTALYWYRQSLGQGLEFLIYFQGNSAPDKSGLPSDRFSAERTGGSVSTLTIQRTQQEDSAVYLCASSLAGAGNSPLHFGNGTRLTVT.

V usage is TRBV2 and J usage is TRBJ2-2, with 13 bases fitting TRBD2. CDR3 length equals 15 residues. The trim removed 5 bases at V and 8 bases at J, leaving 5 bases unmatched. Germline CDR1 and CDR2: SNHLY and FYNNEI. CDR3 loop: CASSRLAGGGGELFF. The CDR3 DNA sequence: TGTGCCAGCAGTCGACTAGCGGGAGGTGGAGGGGAGCTGTTTTTT.

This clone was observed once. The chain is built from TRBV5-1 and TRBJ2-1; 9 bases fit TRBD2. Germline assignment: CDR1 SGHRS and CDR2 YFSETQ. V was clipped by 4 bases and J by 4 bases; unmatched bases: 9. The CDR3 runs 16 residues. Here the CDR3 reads CASSRNLAGRYNEQFF. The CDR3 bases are TGCGCCAGCAGCCGGAACCTAGCGGGGAGATACAATGAGCAGTTCTTC. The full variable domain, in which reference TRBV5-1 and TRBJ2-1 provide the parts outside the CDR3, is KAGVTQTPRYLIKTRGQQVTLSCSPISGHRSVSWYQQTPGQGLQFLFEYFSETQRNKGNFPGRFSGRQFSNSRSEMNVSTLELGDSALYLCASSRNLAGRYNEQFFGPGTRLTVL.

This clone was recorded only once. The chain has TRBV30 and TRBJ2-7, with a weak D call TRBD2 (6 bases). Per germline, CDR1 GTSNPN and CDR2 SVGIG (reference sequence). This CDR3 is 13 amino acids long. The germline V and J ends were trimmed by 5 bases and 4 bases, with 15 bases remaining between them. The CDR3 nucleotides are TGTGCCTGGGACATGGGGGGAATGTACGAGCAGTACTTC. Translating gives CAWDMGGMYEQYF.

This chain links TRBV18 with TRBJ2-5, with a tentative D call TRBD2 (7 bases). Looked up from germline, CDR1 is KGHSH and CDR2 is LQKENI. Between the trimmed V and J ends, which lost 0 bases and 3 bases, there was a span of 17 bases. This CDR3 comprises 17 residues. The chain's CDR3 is CASSPPGGGSPKETQYF. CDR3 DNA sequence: TGTGCCAGCTCACCACCGGGGGGCGGGAGCCCAAAAGAGACCCAGTACTTC. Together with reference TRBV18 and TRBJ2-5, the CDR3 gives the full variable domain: NAGVMQNPRHLVRRRGQEARLRCSPMKGHSHVYWYRQLPEEGLKFMVYLQKENIIDESGMPKERFSAEFPKEGPSILRIQQVVRGDSAAYFCASSPPGGGSPKETQYFGPGTRLLVL.

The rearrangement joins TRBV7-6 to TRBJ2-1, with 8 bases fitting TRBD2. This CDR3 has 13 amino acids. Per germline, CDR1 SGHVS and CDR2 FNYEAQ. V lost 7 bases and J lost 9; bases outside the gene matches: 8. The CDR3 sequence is CASTSGSNGEQFF. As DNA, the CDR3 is TGTGCCAGCACCAGCGGGAGTAACGGTGAGCAGTTCTTC.

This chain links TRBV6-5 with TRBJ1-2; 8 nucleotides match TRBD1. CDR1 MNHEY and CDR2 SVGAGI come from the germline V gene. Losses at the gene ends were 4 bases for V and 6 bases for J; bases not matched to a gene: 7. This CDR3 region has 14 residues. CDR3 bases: TGTGCCAGCAGTTCCCAGGGACAGGCGGATGGCTACACCTTC. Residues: CASSSQGQADGYTF.

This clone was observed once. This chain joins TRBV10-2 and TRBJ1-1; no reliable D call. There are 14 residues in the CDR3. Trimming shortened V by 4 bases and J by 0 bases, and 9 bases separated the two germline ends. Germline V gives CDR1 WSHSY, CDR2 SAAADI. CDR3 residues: CASSVHRVNTEAFF. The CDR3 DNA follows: TGCGCCAGCAGTGTACACAGAGTGAACACTGAAGCTTTCTTT.

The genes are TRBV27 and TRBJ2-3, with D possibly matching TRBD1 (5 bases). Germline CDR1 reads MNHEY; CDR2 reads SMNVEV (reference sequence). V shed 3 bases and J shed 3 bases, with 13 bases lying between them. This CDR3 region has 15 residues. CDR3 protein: CASSLGARETDTQYF. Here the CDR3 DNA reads TGTGCCAGCAGTTTGGGTGCCAGGGAAACAGATACGCAGTATTTT.

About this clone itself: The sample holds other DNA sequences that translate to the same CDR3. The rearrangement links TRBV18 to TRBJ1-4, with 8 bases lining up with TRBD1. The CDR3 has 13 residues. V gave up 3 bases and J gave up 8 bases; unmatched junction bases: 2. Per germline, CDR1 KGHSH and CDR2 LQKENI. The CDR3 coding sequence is TGTGCCAGCTCACCGAGGACAGGGGAAAAACTGTTTTTT. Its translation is CASSPRTGEKLFF.

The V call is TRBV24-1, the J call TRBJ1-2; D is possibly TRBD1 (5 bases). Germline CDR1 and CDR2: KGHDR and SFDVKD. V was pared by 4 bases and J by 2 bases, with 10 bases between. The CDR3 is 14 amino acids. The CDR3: CATSDAGRNYGYTF. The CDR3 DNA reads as TGTGCCACCAGTGACGCGGGACGGAACTATGGCTACACCTTC.

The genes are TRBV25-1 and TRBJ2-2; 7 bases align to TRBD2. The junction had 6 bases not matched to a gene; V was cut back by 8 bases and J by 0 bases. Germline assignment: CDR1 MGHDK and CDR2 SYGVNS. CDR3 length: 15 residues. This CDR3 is CASGRSGANTGELFF. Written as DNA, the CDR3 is TGTGCCAGCGGACGAAGCGGGGCGAACACCGGGGAGCTGTTTTTT.

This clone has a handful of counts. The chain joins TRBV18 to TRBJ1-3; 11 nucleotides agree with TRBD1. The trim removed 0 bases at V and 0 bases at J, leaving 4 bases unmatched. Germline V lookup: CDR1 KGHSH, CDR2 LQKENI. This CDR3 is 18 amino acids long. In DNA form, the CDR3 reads TGTGCCAGCTCACCACCCGGGACAGGGGGAACCTCTGGAAACACCATATATTTT. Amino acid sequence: CASSPPGTGGTSGNTIYF. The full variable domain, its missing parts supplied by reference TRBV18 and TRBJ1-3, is NAGVMQNPRHLVRRRGQEARLRCSPMKGHSHVYWYRQLPEEGLKFMVYLQKENIIDESGMPKERFSAEFPKEGPSILRIQQVVRGDSAAYFCASSPPGTGGTSGNTIYFGEGSWLTVV.